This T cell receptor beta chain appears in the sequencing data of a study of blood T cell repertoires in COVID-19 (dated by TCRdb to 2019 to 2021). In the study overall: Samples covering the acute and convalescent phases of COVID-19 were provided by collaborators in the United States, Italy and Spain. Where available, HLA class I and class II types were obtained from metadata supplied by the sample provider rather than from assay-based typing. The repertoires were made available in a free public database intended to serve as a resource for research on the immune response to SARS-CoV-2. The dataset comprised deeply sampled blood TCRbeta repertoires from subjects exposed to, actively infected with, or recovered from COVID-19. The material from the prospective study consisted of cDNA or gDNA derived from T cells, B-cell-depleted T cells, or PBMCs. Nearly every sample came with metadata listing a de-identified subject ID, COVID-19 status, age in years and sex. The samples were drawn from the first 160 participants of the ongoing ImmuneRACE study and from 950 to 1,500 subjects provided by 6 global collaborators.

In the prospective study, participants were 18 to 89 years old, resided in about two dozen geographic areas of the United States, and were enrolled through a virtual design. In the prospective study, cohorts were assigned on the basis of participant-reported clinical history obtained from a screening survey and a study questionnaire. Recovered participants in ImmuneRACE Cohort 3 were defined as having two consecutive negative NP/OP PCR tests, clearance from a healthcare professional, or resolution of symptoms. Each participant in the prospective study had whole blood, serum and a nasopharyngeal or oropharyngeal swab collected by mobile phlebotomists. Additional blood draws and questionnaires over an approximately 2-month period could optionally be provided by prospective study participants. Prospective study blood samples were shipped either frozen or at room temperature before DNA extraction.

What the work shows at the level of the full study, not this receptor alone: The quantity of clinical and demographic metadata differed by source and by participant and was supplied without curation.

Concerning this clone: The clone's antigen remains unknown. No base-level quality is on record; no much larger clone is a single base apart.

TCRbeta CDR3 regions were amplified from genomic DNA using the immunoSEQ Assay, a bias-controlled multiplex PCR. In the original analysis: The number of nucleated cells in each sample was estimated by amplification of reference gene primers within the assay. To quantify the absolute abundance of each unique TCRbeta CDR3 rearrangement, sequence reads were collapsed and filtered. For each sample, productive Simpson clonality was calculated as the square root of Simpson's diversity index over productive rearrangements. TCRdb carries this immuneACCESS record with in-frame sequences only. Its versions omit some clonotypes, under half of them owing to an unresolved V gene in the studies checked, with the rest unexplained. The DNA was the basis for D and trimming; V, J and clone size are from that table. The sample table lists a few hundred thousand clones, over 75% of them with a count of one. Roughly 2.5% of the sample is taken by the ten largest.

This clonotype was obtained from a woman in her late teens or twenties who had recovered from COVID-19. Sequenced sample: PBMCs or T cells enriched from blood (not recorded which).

The CDR3 protein: CASSPQGAEMGPGELFF. The sequenced DNA is TGTGCCAGCAGCCCACAGGGGGCGGAAATGGGACCCGGGGAGCTGTTTTTT. The chain is assembled from TRBV3-1 (or the pseudogene TRBV3-2) and TRBJ2-2; TRBD1 fits 9 bases in the junction. In the germline V gene (reference sequence), CDR1 corresponds to LGHDT and CDR2 to YNNKEL. The CDR3 starts with the cysteine, ends with the phenylalanine, and has 17 residues. The read is trimmed to its CDR3 DNA, 51 bases read in frame from base 1. Relative to germline, V is missing 4 bases and J is missing 6 bases, with 12 bases of the junction outside any gene match.